This entry features one T cell receptor (beta chain) sequence. Its antigen is unidentified. Libraries were prepared by immunoSEQ multiplex PCR; TCRdb keeps only in-frame clonotypes and omits some of them. The table lists approximately 20,000 clones, 82% of them singletons. These data originate in a study of STAT5B mutations in CD4+ large granular lymphocyte leukemia. Findings and limits, study-wide: TRBV06-family usage was enriched in top patient clones (8/27) versus controls (2/35). Main leukemic clonotypes were patient-specific, but roughly 25% appeared at low frequency elsewhere.

Trimming removed 1 base at V and 4 bases at J, with 5 bases between. The CDR3 has 12 amino acids. Germline V CDR1 and CDR2: SGHNT, YYREEE (reference sequence). The specimen sequenced was CD4+ T cells from blood buffy coats. The sequence derives from a human donor in good health. V is TRBV5-4 and J is TRBJ2-5; unclear D gene. CDR3 nucleotide sequence: TGTGCCAGCAGCTTGTCTTCAGAGACCCAGTACTTC. This translates into CASSLSSETQYF.